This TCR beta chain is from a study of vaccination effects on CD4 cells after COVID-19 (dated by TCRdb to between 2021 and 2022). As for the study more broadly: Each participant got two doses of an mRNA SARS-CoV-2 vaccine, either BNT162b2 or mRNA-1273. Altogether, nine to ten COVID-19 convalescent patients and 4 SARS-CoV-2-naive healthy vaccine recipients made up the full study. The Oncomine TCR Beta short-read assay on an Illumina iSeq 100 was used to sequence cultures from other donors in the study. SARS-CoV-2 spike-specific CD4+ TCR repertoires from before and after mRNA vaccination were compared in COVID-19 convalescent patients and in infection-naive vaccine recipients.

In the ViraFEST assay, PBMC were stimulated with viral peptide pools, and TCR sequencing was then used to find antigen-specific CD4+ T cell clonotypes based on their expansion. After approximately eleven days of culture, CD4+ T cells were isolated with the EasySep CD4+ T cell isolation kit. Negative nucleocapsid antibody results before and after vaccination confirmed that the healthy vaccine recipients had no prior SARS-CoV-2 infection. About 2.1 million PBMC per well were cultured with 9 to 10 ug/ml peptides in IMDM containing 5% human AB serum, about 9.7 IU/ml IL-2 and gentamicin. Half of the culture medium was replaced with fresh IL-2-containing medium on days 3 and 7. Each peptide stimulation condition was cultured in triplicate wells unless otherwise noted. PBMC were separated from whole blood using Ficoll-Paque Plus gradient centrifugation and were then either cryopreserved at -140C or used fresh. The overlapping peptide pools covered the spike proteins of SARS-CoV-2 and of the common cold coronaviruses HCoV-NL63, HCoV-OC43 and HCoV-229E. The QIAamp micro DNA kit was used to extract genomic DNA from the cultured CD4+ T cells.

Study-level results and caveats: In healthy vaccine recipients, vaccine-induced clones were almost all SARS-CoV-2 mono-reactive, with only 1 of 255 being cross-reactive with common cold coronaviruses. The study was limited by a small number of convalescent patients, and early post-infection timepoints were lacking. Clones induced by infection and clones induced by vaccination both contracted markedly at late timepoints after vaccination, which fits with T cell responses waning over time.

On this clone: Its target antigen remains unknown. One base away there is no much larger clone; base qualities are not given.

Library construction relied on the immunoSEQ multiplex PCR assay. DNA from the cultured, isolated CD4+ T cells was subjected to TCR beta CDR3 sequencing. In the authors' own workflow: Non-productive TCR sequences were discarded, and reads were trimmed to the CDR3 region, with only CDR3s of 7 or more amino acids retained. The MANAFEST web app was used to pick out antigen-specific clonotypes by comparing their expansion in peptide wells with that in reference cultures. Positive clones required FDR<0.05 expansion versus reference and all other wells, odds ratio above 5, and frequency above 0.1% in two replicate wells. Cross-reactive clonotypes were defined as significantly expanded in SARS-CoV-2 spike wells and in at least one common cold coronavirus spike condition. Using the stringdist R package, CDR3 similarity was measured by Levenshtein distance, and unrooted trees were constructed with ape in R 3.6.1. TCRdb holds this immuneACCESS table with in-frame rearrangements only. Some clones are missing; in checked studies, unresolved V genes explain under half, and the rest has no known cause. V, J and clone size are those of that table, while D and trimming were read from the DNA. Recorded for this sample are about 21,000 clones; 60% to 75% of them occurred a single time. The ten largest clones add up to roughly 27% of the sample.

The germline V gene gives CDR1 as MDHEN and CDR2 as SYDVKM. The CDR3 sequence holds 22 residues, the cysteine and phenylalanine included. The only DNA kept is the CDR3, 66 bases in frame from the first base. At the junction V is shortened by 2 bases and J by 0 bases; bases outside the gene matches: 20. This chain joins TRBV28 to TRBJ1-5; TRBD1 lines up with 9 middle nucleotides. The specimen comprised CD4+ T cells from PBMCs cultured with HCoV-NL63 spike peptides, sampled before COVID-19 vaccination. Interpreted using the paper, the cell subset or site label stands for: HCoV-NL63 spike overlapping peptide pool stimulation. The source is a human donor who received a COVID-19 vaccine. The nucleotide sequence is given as TGTGCCAGCAGTTTAGGTTCCTGGACTTCTGACAGGGGGGAGGATAGCAATCAGCCCCAGCATTTT. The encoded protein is CASSLGSWTSDRGEDSNQPQHF.